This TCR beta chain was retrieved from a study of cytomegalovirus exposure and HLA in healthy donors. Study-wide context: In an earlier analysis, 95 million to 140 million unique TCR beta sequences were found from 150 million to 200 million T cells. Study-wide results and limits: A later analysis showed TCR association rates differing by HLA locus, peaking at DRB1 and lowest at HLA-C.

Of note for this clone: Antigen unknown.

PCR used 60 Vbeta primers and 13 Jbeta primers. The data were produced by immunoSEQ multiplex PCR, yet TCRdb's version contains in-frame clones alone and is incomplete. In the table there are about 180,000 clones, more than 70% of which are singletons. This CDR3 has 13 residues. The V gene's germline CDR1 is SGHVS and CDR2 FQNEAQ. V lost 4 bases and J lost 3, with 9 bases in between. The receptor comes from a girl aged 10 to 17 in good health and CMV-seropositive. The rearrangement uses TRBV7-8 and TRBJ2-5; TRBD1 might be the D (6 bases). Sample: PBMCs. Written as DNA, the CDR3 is TGTGCCAGCAGCTATGGACAGAAAGAGACCCAGTACTTC. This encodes CASSYGQKETQYF.